These 15 T cell receptor beta chains were all obtained from the same sample, sequenced in a study of blood T cell repertoires in COVID-19. TCRdb's table, derived via immunoSEQ multiplex PCR, lists solely in-frame clones and lacks some. The sample yields 300,000 or so clones, nearly 90% seen once. The sample consisted of PBMCs or T cells enriched from blood (not recorded which). All receptors derive from a woman aged 25 to 45 who had recovered from COVID-19.

The rearrangement uses TRBV5-1 and TRBJ1-2; TRBD1 might be the D (6 bases). The CDR3 runs 14 residues. Germline V gene data show CDR1 as SGHRS and CDR2 as YFSETQ. V shed 1 base and J shed 8 bases, with 15 bases lying between them. The chain's CDR3 is CASSLNRETRGYTF. CDR3 sequence (DNA): TGCGCCAGCAGCTTGAACAGGGAAACTCGCGGCTACACCTTC.

V gene TRBV3-1 (or the pseudogene TRBV3-2) combines with J gene TRBJ1-2, with a possible D match to TRBD1 (6 bases). Trimming cost V 6 bases and J 4 bases, with 15 bases left between them. CDR3 length: 14 residues. CDR1 and CDR2 from the germline V gene are LGHDT and YNNKEL (reference sequence). The CDR3 here is CASREQGRVYGYTF. The CDR3 coding sequence is TGTGCCAGCAGGGAACAGGGTAGGGTCTATGGCTACACCTTC.

V and J are TRBV11-2 and TRBJ1-2; D not resolved. The CDR3 is 14 amino acids. Looked up from germline, CDR1 is SGHAT and CDR2 is FQNNGV. The ends were cut back, 0 bases at V and 0 bases at J, with 5 bases in the middle. The CDR3 nucleotides read TGTGCCAGCAGCTTAGACAGTGCTAACTATGGCTACACCTTC. Translation: CASSLDSANYGYTF.

V usage is TRBV2 and J usage is TRBJ1-2; no definite D call. Per the germline V gene, CDR1 is SNHLY and CDR2 is FYNNEI. V was shortened by 1 base and J by 1 base, with 7 bases between the two germline ends. CDR3 length: 14 amino acids. In DNA, the CDR3 is TGTGCCAGCAGTGAAGGCGGATTTAACTATGGCTACACCTTC. It specifies CASSEGGFNYGYTF. Full variable domain (outside the CDR3, taken from reference TRBV2 and TRBJ1-2): EPEVTQTPSHQVTQMGQEVILRCVPISNHLYFYWYRQILGQKVEFLVSFYNNEISEKSEIFDDQFSVERPDGSNFTLKIRSTKLEDSAMYFCASSEGGFNYGYTFGSGTRLTVV.

The chain carries TRBV10-2 and TRBJ2-7; 9 bases fit TRBD2. CDR1 is WSHSY and CDR2 is SAAADI in the germline V gene. CDR3 length: 14 residues. J gave up 6 bases and V 8 bases, and 11 bases lay outside the gene matches. DNA for the CDR3: TGCGCCAGCGTCCAGGGCGGGGGGGCTTTCGAGCAGTACTTC. It encodes CASVQGGGAFEQYF.

A few counts support this clone. This sequence joins TRBV21-1 and TRBJ1-2; the table's D gene call, TRBD1, was not cross checked with the DNA. TRBV21-1 is given as a pseudogene. This CDR3 has 15 amino acids. The CDR3 spells CASSLRGDRGYGYTF. The CDR3 region has the DNA TGTGCCAGCAGCCTCCGGGGAGACAGGGGCTATGGCTACACCTTC.

V is TRBV3-1 (or the pseudogene TRBV3-2) and J is TRBJ1-3, with D tentatively TRBD1 (6 bases). V dropped 1 base and J dropped 3 bases, with 10 bases sitting between them. In germline, CDR1 is LGHDT, CDR2 YNNKEL (reference sequence). The CDR3 spans 15 residues. The CDR3 nucleotides are TGTGCCAGCAGCCAAGGAGGGGGTATTGGAAACACCATATATTTT. Residues: CASSQGGGIGNTIYF.

The chain employs TRBV19 and TRBJ2-7; weak D call: TRBD1 (5 bases). The CDR3 runs 13 residues. Germline values: CDR1 LNHDA, CDR2 SQIVND (reference sequence). V lost 6 bases and J 3 bases, leaving 12 bases between the germline ends. The CDR3, as DNA: TGTGCCAGTAGAACCTCGGACAACTACGAGCAGTACTTC. Protein sequence: CASRTSDNYEQYF.

The rearrangement joins TRBV4-2 to TRBJ2-1; 8 bases line up with TRBD2. With 5 bases clipped from V and 6 bases from J, the junction kept 6 bases outside the gene matches. The CDR3 is 14 residues long. Germline V gene lookup returns CDR1 LGHNA and CDR2 YNFKEQ. The CDR3 region has the DNA TGTGCCAGCAGCTGGCGGGGGGAGACCAATGAGCAGTTCTTC. Protein: CASSWRGETNEQFF.

V and J are TRBV15 and TRBJ1-5; 10 bases are shared with TRBD1. The J segment lost 2 bases and the V segment lost 6 bases, leaving 7 bases of the junction unmatched. In germline, CDR1 is LNHNV, CDR2 YYDKDF (reference sequence). There are 16 residues in the CDR3. CDR3 loop: CATRDRGAGGNQPQHF. The CDR3 nucleotides read TGTGCCACCAGGGACAGGGGGGCCGGCGGCAATCAGCCCCAGCATTTT.

Worth noting for this clone: The same CDR3 is also encoded by other DNA sequences in this sample. V usage is TRBV27 and J usage is TRBJ1-2; 10 bases are shared with TRBD1. The CDR3 extends over 14 amino acids. Looked up from germline, CDR1 is MNHEY and CDR2 is SMNVEV (reference sequence). The J segment lost 5 bases and the V segment lost 6 bases, leaving 6 bases of the junction unmatched. The CDR3 loop reads CASSPGQGRYGYTF. The DNA of the CDR3 is TGTGCCAGCAGCCCGGGACAGGGGCGGTATGGCTACACCTTC.

This chain connects TRBV18 to TRBJ2-1, with unresolved D. Looked up from germline, CDR1 is KGHSH and CDR2 is LQKENI. V lost 5 bases, J lost 0 bases, and 5 bases lay in between. This CDR3 has 13 residues. CDR3 in DNA: TGTGCCAGCTCAGCAGTCTCCTACAATGAGCAGTTCTTC. Its protein is CASSAVSYNEQFF. The full variable domain, completed using reference TRBV18 and TRBJ2-1, is NAGVMQNPRHLVRRRGQEARLRCSPMKGHSHVYWYRQLPEEGLKFMVYLQKENIIDESGMPKERFSAEFPKEGPSILRIQQVVRGDSAAYFCASSAVSYNEQFFGPGTRLTVL.

The chain carries TRBV14 and TRBJ2-2; D perhaps matches TRBD2 (5 bases). CDR1 is SGHDN, CDR2 FVKESK, per germline. The CDR3 is 16 amino acids. V was pared by 4 bases and J by 4 bases, with 16 bases between. CDR3 in amino acids: CASSPQTPAGTGELFF. In DNA, the CDR3 is TGTGCCAGCAGCCCCCAAACCCCGGCGGGCACCGGGGAGCTGTTTTTT.

This clone appeared a few times. The identical CDR3 is also encoded by other nucleotide sequences in the sample. This sequence joins TRBV5-4 and TRBJ1-1; possibly TRBD1 for D (5 bases). There are 12 residues in the CDR3. Germline V CDR1 and CDR2: SGHNT, YYREEE (reference sequence). Trimming cost V 1 base and J 5 bases, with 6 bases left between them. CDR3 nucleotide sequence: TGTGCCAGCAGCTTGCCAGGGACTGAAGCTTTCTTT. Protein: CASSLPGTEAFF.

The chain combines TRBV7-6 with TRBJ2-7, with TRBD1 as a possible D gene (5 bases). The V gene's germline CDR1 is SGHVS and CDR2 FNYEAQ. V gave up 5 bases and J gave up 6 bases, with 17 bases separating them. The CDR3 sequence is 14 residues long. The CDR3 nucleotides read TGTGCCAGCAGCCCGGACATGGGATATCCCGAGCAGTACTTC. Its protein is CASSPDMGYPEQYF.